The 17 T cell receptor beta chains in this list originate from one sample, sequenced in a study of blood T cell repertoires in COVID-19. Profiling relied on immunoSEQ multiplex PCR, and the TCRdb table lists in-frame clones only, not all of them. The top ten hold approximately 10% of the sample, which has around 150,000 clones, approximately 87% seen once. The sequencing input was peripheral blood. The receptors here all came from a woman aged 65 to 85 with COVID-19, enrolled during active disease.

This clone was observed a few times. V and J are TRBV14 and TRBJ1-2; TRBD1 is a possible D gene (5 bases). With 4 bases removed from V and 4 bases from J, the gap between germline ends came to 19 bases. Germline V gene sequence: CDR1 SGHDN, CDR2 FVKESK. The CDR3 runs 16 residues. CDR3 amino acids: CASSLGRRAGPYGYTF. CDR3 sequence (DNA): TGTGCCAGCAGCCTTGGCCGGAGGGCAGGGCCCTATGGCTACACCTTC.

The CDR3 protein is CASSLATYEQYF. DNA for the CDR3: TGTGCCAGCAGCTTAGCCACCTACGAGCAGTACTTC. The chain is built from TRBV7-9 and TRBJ2-7; D is unresolved. Germline lookup yields CDR1 SEHNR and CDR2 FQNEAQ (reference sequence). Trimming removed 0 bases at V and 2 bases at J, with 2 bases between. The CDR3 has 12 amino acids. Variable domain in full (rest from reference TRBV7-9 and TRBJ2-7): DTGVSQNPRHKITKRGQNVTFRCDPISEHNRLYWYRQTLGQGPEFLTYFQNEAQLEKSRLLSDRFSAERPKGSFSTLEIQRTEQGDSAMYLCASSLATYEQYFGPGTRLTVT.

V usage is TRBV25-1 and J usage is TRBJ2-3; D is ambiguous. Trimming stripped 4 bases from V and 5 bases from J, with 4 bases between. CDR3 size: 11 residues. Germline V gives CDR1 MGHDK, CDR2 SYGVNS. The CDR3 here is CASSAKDTQYF. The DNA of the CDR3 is TGTGCCAGCAGTGCTAAAGATACGCAGTATTTT.

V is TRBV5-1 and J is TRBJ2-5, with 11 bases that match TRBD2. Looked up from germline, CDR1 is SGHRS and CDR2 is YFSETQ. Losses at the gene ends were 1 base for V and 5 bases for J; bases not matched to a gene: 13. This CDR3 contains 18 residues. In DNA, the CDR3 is TGCGCCAGCAGCTTGTTTGGGACTAGCGGCGGGGGAGGTGAGACCCAGTACTTC. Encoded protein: CASSLFGTSGGGGETQYF. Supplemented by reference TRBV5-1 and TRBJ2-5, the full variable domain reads KAGVTQTPRYLIKTRGQQVTLSCSPISGHRSVSWYQQTPGQGLQFLFEYFSETQRNKGNFPGRFSGRQFSNSRSEMNVSTLELGDSALYLCASSLFGTSGGGGETQYFGPGTRLLVL.

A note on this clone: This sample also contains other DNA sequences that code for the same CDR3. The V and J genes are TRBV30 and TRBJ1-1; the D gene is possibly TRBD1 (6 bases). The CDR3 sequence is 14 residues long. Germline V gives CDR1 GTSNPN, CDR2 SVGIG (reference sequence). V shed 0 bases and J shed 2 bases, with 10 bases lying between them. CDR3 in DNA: TGTGCCTGGAGTGTATCAGGGGTTAACACTGAAGCTTTCTTT. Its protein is CAWSVSGVNTEAFF.

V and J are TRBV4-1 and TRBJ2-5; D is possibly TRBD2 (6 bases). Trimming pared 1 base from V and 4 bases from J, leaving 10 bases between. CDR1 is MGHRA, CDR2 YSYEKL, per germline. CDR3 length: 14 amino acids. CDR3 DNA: TGCGCCAGCAGCCAAGGCTCGGGGGTAGAGACCCAGTACTTC. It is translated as CASSQGSGVETQYF.

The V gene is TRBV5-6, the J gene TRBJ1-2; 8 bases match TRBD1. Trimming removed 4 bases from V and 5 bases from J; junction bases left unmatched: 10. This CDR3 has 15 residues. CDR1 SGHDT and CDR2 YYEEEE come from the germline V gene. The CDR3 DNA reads TGTGCCAGCAGCCCGCCGGACAGGGACTTTTATGGCTACACCTTC. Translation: CASSPPDRDFYGYTF.

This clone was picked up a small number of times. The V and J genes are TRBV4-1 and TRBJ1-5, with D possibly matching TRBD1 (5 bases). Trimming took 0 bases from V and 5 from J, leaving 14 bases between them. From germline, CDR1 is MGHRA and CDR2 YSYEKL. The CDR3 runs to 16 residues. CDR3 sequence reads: CASSQDPGNLDQPQHF. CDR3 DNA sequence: TGCGCCAGCAGCCAAGATCCAGGGAATTTAGATCAGCCCCAGCATTTT.

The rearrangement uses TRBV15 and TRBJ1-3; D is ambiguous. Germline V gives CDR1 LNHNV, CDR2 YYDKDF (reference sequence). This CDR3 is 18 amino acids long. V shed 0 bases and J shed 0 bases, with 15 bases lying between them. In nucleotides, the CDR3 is TGTGCCACCAGCAGAGATCTAGCGGGCTTGGGCTCTGGAAACACCATATATTTT. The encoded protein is CATSRDLAGLGSGNTIYF.

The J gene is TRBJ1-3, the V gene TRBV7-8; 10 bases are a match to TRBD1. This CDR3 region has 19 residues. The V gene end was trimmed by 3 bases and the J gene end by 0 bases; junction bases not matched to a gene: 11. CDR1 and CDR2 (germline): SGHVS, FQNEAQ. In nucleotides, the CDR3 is TGTGCCAGCAGCTTCACAGCGACAGGGGGCCGAAGCTCTGGAAACACCATATATTTT. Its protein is CASSFTATGGRSSGNTIYF.

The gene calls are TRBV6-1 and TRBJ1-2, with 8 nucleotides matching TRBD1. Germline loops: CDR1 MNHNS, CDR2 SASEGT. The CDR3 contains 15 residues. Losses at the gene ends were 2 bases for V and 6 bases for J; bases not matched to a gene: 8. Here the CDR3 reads CASSELGQAVDGYTF. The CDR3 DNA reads TGTGCCAGCAGTGAACTGGGACAGGCGGTGGATGGCTACACCTTC.

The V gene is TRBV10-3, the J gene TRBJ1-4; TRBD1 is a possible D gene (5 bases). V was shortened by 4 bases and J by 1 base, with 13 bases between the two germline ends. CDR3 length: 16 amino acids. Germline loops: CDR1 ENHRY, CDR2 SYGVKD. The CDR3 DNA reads TGTGCCATCAGTGCCAGGGCCCTAGGAACTAATGAAAAACTGTTTTTT. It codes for CAISARALGTNEKLFF.

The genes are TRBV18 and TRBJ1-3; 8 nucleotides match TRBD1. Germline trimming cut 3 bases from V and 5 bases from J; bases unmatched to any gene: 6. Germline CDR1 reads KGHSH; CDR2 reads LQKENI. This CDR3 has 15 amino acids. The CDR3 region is CASSPRTGSRNTIYF. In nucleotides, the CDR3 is TGTGCCAGCTCACCCCGGACAGGGTCAAGAAACACCATATATTTT.

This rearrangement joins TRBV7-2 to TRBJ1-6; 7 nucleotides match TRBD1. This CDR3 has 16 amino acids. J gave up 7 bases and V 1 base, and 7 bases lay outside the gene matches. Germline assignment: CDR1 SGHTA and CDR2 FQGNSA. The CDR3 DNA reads TGTGCCAGCAGCTTAGGTCGGGGCAGGGGGAATTCACCCCTCCACTTT. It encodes CASSLGRGRGNSPLHF.

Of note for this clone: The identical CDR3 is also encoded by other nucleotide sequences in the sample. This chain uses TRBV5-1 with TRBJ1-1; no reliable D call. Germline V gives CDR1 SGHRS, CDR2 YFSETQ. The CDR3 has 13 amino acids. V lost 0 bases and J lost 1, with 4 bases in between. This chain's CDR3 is CASSLARNTEAFF. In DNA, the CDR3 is TGCGCCAGCAGCTTGGCCAGGAACACTGAAGCTTTCTTT.

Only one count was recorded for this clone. CDR3 amino acids: CASSPGGAETQYF. The CDR3 DNA sequence: TGTGCCAGCAGCCCAGGGGGCGCAGAGACCCAGTACTTC. This sequence joins TRBV11-2 and TRBJ2-5, with 8 bases fitting TRBD1. V trimming: 5 bases; J trimming: 4 bases; junction bases outside the gene matches: 3. Germline CDR1 is SGHAT and CDR2 is FQNNGV. The CDR3 covers 13 residues.

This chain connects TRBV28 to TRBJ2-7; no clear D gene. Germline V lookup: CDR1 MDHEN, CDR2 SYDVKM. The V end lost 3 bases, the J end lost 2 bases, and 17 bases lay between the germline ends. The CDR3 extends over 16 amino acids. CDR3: CASSFVWSQTTYEQYF. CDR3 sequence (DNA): TGTGCCAGCAGTTTTGTTTGGAGCCAAACGACCTACGAGCAGTACTTC.